This is a list of T cell receptor beta chains from one sample in a study of CD8 T cells in ankylosing spondylitis. TCRdb called the 5' RACE reads again in MiXCR, with one record for every CDR3 protein. The sample holds under 400,000 distinct CDR3 sequences, under 14% seen once. Source material: blood, either unsorted or a sorted T cell fraction (not recorded which). The receptors were sampled from a female donor with ankylosing spondylitis or in good health (not recorded which). CDR3s include the opening cysteine and the closing phenylalanine or tryptophan. Each record gives: V gene, J gene, clone size, D gene, CDR3 protein, CDR3 DNA. A D gene is named only where the DNA matches it firmly. Part of the rows lack a size; the others show once, few, many or a class for expanded clones.

TRBV11-2	TRBJ1-4	few	.	CASSESTGALGEKLFF	TGTGCCAGCAGCGAGAGCACAGGAGCTCTGGGGGAAAAACTGTTTTTT
TRBV6-6	TRBJ2-7	few	.	CASSYSSDEQYF	TGTGCCAGCAGTTACTCGAGCGACGAGCAGTACTTC
TRBV20-1	TRBJ2-3	.	.	CSATEWGLSTDTQYF	TGCAGTGCTACGGAGTGGGGCTTGAGCACAGATACGCAGTATTTT
TRBV7-9	TRBJ2-3	many	TRBD2	CASSLASTSSTDTQYF	TGTGCCAGCAGCTTAGCGTCGACTAGCTCCACAGATACGCAGTATTTT
TRBV5-6	TRBJ2-7	.	.	CPSSLSSREQYF	TGTCCCAGCAGCTTGAGCTCCCGCGAGCAGTACTTC
TRBV20-1	TRBJ1-6	.	.	CSARVGTGSLTSPHNSPLHF	TGCAGTGCTAGAGTCGGTACTGGGAGTCTAACTAGCCCCCATAATTCACCCCTCCACTTT
TRBV6-6	TRBJ1-2	many	.	CASSPQKLGGYTF	TGTGCCAGCAGTCCCCAAAAGTTGGGGGGCTACACCTTC
TRBV15	TRBJ2-1	few	TRBD2	CATSRVAGGEQFF	TGTGCCACCAGCAGAGTTGCGGGGGGTGAGCAGTTCTTC
TRBV7-2	TRBJ2-5	many	TRBD1	CASSQQGVPQETQYF	TGTGCCAGCAGTCAACAGGGGGTCCCGCAAGAGACCCAGTACTTC
TRBV6-2/TRBV6-3	TRBJ1-2	few	.	CASSPAEKNYGYTF	TGTGCCAGCAGCCCCGCAGAGAAAAACTATGGCTACACCTTC
TRBV5-1	TRBJ2-2	.	.	CASSMGGATGELFF	TGCGCCAGCAGCATGGGCGGGGCGACCGGGGAGCTGTTTTTT
TRBV14	TRBJ2-7	few	TRBD1	CASSQRRTGVYEQYF	TGTGCCAGCAGCCAAAGACGGACAGGGGTCTACGAGCAGTACTTC
TRBV30	TRBJ2-7	few	TRBD2	CAWSVRLTSGSRQYF	TGTGCCTGGAGTGTTCGCCTGACTAGCGGGAGTAGGCAGTACTTC
TRBV18	TRBJ2-1	.	.	CASSPFDTSYNEQFF	TGTGCCAGCTCACCATTCGACACATCCTACAATGAGCAGTTCTTC
TRBV12-3/TRBV12-4	TRBJ2-3	many	TRBD2	CASATDGTSFTDTQYF	TGTGCCAGCGCTACCGACGGGACTAGCTTCACAGATACGCAGTATTTT
TRBV20-1	TRBJ2-3	many	TRBD1	CSARVPAGTGVADTQYF	TGCAGTGCTAGAGTCCCCGCTGGGACAGGGGTTGCAGATACGCAGTATTTT
TRBV7-2	TRBJ2-2	many	.	CASSYVRGNTGELFF	TGTGCCAGCAGCTACGTCAGAGGGAACACCGGGGAGCTGTTTTTT
TRBV5-6	TRBJ2-2	many	.	CASRYGGRLTAGELFF	TGTGCCAGCAGATATGGGGGCAGGTTGACGGCCGGGGAGCTGTTTTTT
TRBV18	TRBJ1-1	.	TRBD1	CASSRDSPEAFF	TGTGCCAGCTCACGGGACAGTCCAGAAGCTTTCTTT
TRBV20-1	TRBJ1-3	.	.	CSASRSGGSGNTIYF	TGCAGTGCTAGTCGGTCTGGTGGGTCTGGAAACACCATATATTTT
TRBV10-3	TRBJ2-1	many	.	CAITQGSYNEQFF	TGTGCCATTACGCAGGGTTCCTACAATGAGCAGTTCTTC
TRBV2	TRBJ2-7	few	TRBD2	CASSETSGRMYEQYF	TGTGCCAGCAGTGAGACTAGCGGGAGGATGTACGAGCAGTACTTC
TRBV5-1	TRBJ2-3	few	.	CASSLDVSATDTQYF	TGCGCCAGCAGCTTGGACGTATCCGCCACAGATACGCAGTATTTT
TRBV19	TRBJ1-5	.	.	CASSIGGASNQPQHF	TGTGCCAGTAGTATAGGCGGGGCGAGCAATCAGCCCCAGCATTTT
TRBV9	TRBJ2-5	many	TRBD2	CASSVVELGGQETQYF	TGTGCCAGCAGCGTAGTAGAATTGGGGGGGCAAGAGACCCAGTACTTC
TRBV5-1	TRBJ1-4	.	.	CASSSRGDGRSEKLFF	TGCGCCAGCAGCTCGAGAGGGGACGGAAGGTCTGAAAAACTGTTTTTT
TRBV19	TRBJ2-6	.	.	CASRPGQNGANVLTF	TGTGCCAGTAGACCCGGACAGAATGGGGCCAACGTCCTGACTTTC
TRBV20-1	TRBJ2-1	.	.	CSADRLGVSYNEQFF	TGCAGTGCTGACAGACTGGGTGTTTCCTACAATGAGCAGTTCTTC
TRBV18	TRBJ1-1	.	.	CASSPPSGRRRSEAFF	TGTGCCAGCTCACCACCGTCCGGCAGGCGTCGTTCTGAAGCTTTCTTT
TRBV28	TRBJ1-3	many	.	CASGPTRNTIYF	TGTGCCAGCGGACCAACCCGAAACACCATATATTTT
TRBV18	TRBJ2-1	many	TRBD2	CASSEGGSHLNEQFF	TGTGCCAGCTCAGAGGGCGGGAGCCACCTTAATGAGCAGTTCTTC
TRBV3-1	TRBJ2-1	many	TRBD2	CASSLSAGTSYFF	TGTGCCAGCAGCCTCTCCGCCGGGACTAGCTATTTCTTC
TRBV20-1	TRBJ2-3	many	.	CSANLRIEGTDTQYF	TGCAGTGCTAACTTGAGAATTGAGGGCACAGATACGCAGTATTTT
TRBV7-2	TRBJ1-2	many	.	CASSGRGGASYGYTF	TGTGCCAGCAGCGGACGAGGCGGGGCTTCCTATGGCTACACCTTC
TRBV4-2	TRBJ2-1	.	.	CASSQERVGSSYNEQFF	TGTGCCAGCAGCCAAGAGAGGGTAGGGAGCTCCTACAATGAGCAGTTCTTC
TRBV30	TRBJ1-4	.	.	CAWSVSGLLEKLFF	TGTGCCTGGAGTGTATCGGGGCTCCTCGAAAAACTGTTTTTT
TRBV2	TRBJ1-1	few	.	CASNGGKKAFF	TGTGCCAGCAACGGGGGCAAGAAGGCTTTCTTT
TRBV28	TRBJ1-2	.	TRBD1	CASNQAGQNFGYTF	TGTGCCAGCAACCAAGCGGGACAGAATTTTGGCTACACCTTC
TRBV20-1	TRBJ2-4	many	.	CSARAPIAKNIQYF	TGCAGTGCTAGAGCTCCTATAGCCAAAAACATTCAGTACTTC
TRBV16	TRBJ1-2	many	.	CASSPDFHGYTF	TGTGCCAGCAGCCCCGATTTTCATGGCTACACCTTC
TRBV19	TRBJ1-1	few	.	CASSDIPSEAFF	TGTGCCAGTAGCGACATTCCAAGTGAAGCTTTCTTT